This record concerns one T cell receptor beta chain sequence. The CDR3 runs to 14 residues. V lost 3 bases, J lost 10 bases, and 7 bases stayed unmatched. Germline-derived CDR1 and CDR2 are MRHNA and SNTAGT. This specimen belongs to a study of blood T cell repertoires in COVID-19. Study as a whole: PBMCs, B-cell-depleted T cells, or T cells provided the cDNA or gDNA that made up the material.

In the source study's methods: Using reference gene primer amplification, nucleated cell counts were estimated. Profiled with immunoSEQ multiplex PCR; TCRdb holds only in-frame clones, not every one. Clonal size and the V and J genes are those of that table, whereas D and trimming came from the DNA. The sample gives about 120,000 clones, roughly 90% of which show up once; around 4% is in the top ten. V and J are TRBV6-4 and TRBJ2-1; 9 bases agree with TRBD2. The TCR comes from a man between 40 and 49 years old with acute or convalescent COVID-19. The material sequenced was peripheral blood. CDR3 loop: CASSEIAGVGEQFF. In DNA form, the CDR3 reads TGTGCCAGCAGTGAAATAGCGGGAGTCGGGGAGCAGTTCTTC.